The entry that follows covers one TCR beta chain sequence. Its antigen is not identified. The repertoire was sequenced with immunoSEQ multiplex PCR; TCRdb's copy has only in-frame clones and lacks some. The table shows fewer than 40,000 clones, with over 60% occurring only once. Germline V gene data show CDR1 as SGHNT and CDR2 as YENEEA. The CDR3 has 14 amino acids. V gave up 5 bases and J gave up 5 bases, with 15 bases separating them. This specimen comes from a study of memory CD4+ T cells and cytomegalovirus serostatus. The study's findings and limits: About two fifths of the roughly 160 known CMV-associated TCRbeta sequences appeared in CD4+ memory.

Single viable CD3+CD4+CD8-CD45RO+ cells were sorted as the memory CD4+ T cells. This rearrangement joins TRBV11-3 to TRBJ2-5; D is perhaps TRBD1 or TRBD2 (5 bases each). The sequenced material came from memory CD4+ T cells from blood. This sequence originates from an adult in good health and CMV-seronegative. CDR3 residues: CASSPGRGVETQYF. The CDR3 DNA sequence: TGTGCCAGCAGCCCCGGACGGGGCGTGGAGACCCAGTACTTC.